These T cell receptor beta chains were read from a single sample in a study of blood T cell repertoires in COVID-19. The data were produced by immunoSEQ multiplex PCR, yet TCRdb's version contains in-frame clones alone and is incomplete. The table lists about 170,000 clones, 70% to 90% of them singletons. Sequenced material: peripheral blood. These TCRs come from a woman older than 75 in a cohort sampled during active or convalescent COVID-19. Both conserved end residues are part of each CDR3. The D gene is left open where the match is weak. Clone size is not always given. Where it is, it says once, few, many or a class for expanded clones.

d_gene | j_gene | abundance | v_gene | CDR3aa | CDR3nt
NA | TRBJ2-1 | NA | TRBV19 | CASSIRSYEQFF | TGTGCCAGTAGTATTAGGAGCTATGAGCAGTTCTTC
NA | TRBJ1-4 | NA | TRBV4-1 | CASSRIQGIDEKLFF | TGCGCCAGCAGCCGAATACAGGGAATCGATGAAAAACTGTTTTTT
NA | TRBJ1-2 | few | TRBV19 | CASSISREANGYTF | TGTGCCAGTAGTATCTCCAGGGAAGCCAATGGCTACACCTTC
NA | TRBJ1-5 | NA | TRBV19 | CASSRDRIGQPQHF | TGTGCCAGTAGTAGAGACAGGATTGGACAGCCCCAGCATTTT
NA | TRBJ2-5 | once | TRBV11-2 | CASSARGQDWVNKVETQYF | TGTGCCAGCAGCGCCCGAGGACAAGACTGGGTCAACAAGGTGGAGACCCAGTACTTC
NA | TRBJ2-7 | NA | TRBV19 | CASSPGYRVGEQYF | TGTGCCAGTAGTCCCGGGTACAGGGTCGGCGAGCAGTACTTC
TRBD2 | TRBJ2-2 | once | TRBV28 | CASSAEGWRGGRPGELFF | TGTGCCAGCAGTGCCGAGGGTTGGCGGGGGGGCCGACCCGGGGAGCTGTTTTTT
NA | TRBJ2-2 | NA | TRBV10-1 | CASSESWRPGGAAGELFF | TGCGCCAGCAGTGAGTCGTGGAGGCCTGGGGGCGCGGCCGGGGAGCTGTTTTTT
NA | TRBJ1-3 | NA | TRBV7-9 | CASSLSSGNTIYF | TGTGCCAGCAGCTTGAGCTCTGGAAACACCATATATTTT
TRBD2 | TRBJ2-1 | NA | TRBV5-4 | CASSTGTSGASYNEQFF | TGTGCCAGCAGCACCGGGACTAGCGGGGCTTCCTACAATGAGCAGTTCTTC
NA | TRBJ1-6 | NA | TRBV2 | CASSAGNSPLHF | TGTGCCAGCAGCGCGGGCAATTCACCCCTCCACTTT
TRBD1 | TRBJ2-7 | NA | TRBV27 | CASSPGQRTPYEQYF | TGTGCCAGCAGTCCGGGACAGCGAACCCCCTACGAGCAGTACTTC
TRBD2 | TRBJ2-3 | NA | TRBV6-5 | CASRLLAGGTDTQYF | TGTGCCAGCAGGTTACTAGCGGGGGGAACAGATACGCAGTATTTT
NA | TRBJ2-7 | once | TRBV19 | CASSSQAFLEQYF | TGTGCCAGTAGTTCCCAGGCCTTCCTCGAGCAGTACTTC
TRBD1 | TRBJ1-2 | NA | TRBV7-2 | CASSNIAGTGDHGYTF | TGTGCCAGCAGCAACATCGCGGGGACAGGGGATCATGGCTACACCTTC
NA | TRBJ2-2 | NA | TRBV6-5 | CASSLEGAGELFF | TGTGCCAGCAGCCTAGAGGGTGCCGGGGAGCTGTTTTTT
TRBD2 | TRBJ2-7 | NA | TRBV11-2 | CASNPLGGYYNEQYF | TGTGCCAGCAACCCGCTGGGGGGGTACTACAACGAGCAGTACTTC
TRBD2 | TRBJ2-1 | NA | TRBV29-1 | CSVVLSGRAYNEQFF | TGCAGCGTTGTGCTTAGCGGGAGGGCCTACAATGAGCAGTTCTTC
TRBD1 | TRBJ1-4 | NA | TRBV11-3 | CASSWTGYGEKLFF | TGTGCCAGCAGCTGGACAGGGTATGGTGAAAAACTGTTTTTT
NA | TRBJ2-7 | NA | TRBV10-3 | CAISGTNYEQYF | TGTGCCATCAGTGGCACAAATTACGAGCAGTACTTC
NA | TRBJ1-3 | few | TRBV30 | CAWSVPYRVGNTIYF | TGTGCCTGGAGTGTTCCTTACAGGGTGGGGAACACCATATATTTT
TRBD2 | TRBJ2-2 | NA | TRBV5-4 | CASSLEGSGGRRAGELFF | TGTGCCAGCAGCTTGGAAGGTTCCGGGGGGAGGAGGGCCGGGGAGCTGTTTTTT
NA | TRBJ1-2 | once | TRBV24-1 | CATSDPGLGYTF | TGTGCCACCAGTGACCCAGGGTTGGGCTACACCTTC
TRBD2 | TRBJ2-1 | NA | TRBV4-1 | CASSPLAGDYNEQFF | TGCGCCAGCAGCCCACTAGCGGGGGACTACAATGAGCAGTTCTTC
NA | TRBJ2-1 | NA | TRBV7-9 | CASSAAGTYNEQFF | TGTGCCAGCAGCGCAGCCGGGACCTACAATGAGCAGTTCTTC
NA | TRBJ2-6 | NA | TRBV27 | CASSLQVPTPSSGANVLTF | TGTGCCAGCAGTTTGCAGGTGCCTACACCGTCCTCTGGGGCCAACGTCCTGACTTTC
NA | TRBJ2-5 | NA | TRBV19 | CASSITGGSETQYF | TGTGCCAGTAGTATAACCGGAGGGAGTGAGACCCAGTACTTC
NA | TRBJ2-7 | NA | TRBV7-8 | CASSLQQVKHYEQYF | TGTGCCAGCAGCTTACAGCAGGTCAAACACTACGAGCAGTACTTC
NA | TRBJ1-4 | NA | TRBV5-1 | CASSFQDPGEKLFF | TGCGCCAGCAGCTTTCAGGATCCTGGTGAAAAACTGTTTTTT
TRBD2 | TRBJ2-2 | NA | TRBV5-6 | CASSLFLAGDLLNTGELFF | TGTGCCAGCAGCTTGTTCCTAGCGGGGGATTTATTGAACACCGGGGAGCTGTTTTTT
TRBD1 | TRBJ1-5 | NA | TRBV27 | CASSLATGVNQPQHF | TGTGCCAGCAGTTTAGCCACAGGGGTCAATCAGCCCCAGCATTTT
NA | TRBJ1-1 | once | TRBV15 | CATARRDATEAFF | TGTGCCACCGCCCGGCGGGATGCCACTGAAGCTTTCTTT
TRBD1 | TRBJ2-2 | NA | TRBV11-2 | CASSWGQFTNTGELFF | TGTGCCAGCAGCTGGGGACAGTTTACTAACACCGGGGAGCTGTTTTTT
TRBD2 | TRBJ2-1 | NA | TRBV6-5 | CASSYSGGRFANEQFF | TGTGCCAGCAGTTACTCGGGGGGGAGATTCGCCAATGAGCAGTTCTTC
TRBD1 | TRBJ2-3 | NA | TRBV27 | CASSLGQGAADTQYF | TGTGCCAGCAGTTTGGGACAGGGGGCGGCAGATACGCAGTATTTT
TRBD1 | TRBJ1-1 | NA | TRBV5-1 | CASSQRGLYQGGFTEAFF | TGCGCCAGCAGTCAAAGGGGGCTTTATCAGGGAGGTTTTACTGAAGCTTTCTTT
TRBD1 | TRBJ1-1 | NA | TRBV27 | CASSLGVSTGGEAFF | TGTGCCAGCAGTTTGGGGGTTTCTACAGGGGGCGAAGCTTTCTTT
TRBD2 | TRBJ2-3 | NA | TRBV28 | CASSVREGKGTDTQYF | TGTGCCAGCAGTGTACGGGAGGGCAAGGGGACAGATACGCAGTATTTT
NA | TRBJ2-7 | NA | TRBV6-2/TRBV6-3 | CASSRSGSSYEQYF | TGTGCCAGCAGCCGGTCCGGGAGCTCCTACGAGCAGTACTTC
NA | TRBJ1-1 | once | TRBV3-1/TRBV3-2 | CASSPWAGGGTEAFF | TGTGCCAGCAGCCCGTGGGCGGGTGGGGGGACTGAAGCTTTCTTT
TRBD1 | TRBJ1-2 | NA | TRBV27 | CASSSPGTGKSGYTF | TGTGCCAGCAGTTCTCCCGGGACAGGGAAATCTGGCTACACCTTC
NA | TRBJ2-2 | NA | TRBV30 | CAWKRQMIGELFF | TGTGCCTGGAAACGTCAGATGATCGGGGAGCTGTTTTTT
NA | TRBJ1-3 | NA | TRBV29-1 | CSVTGTGNTIYF | TGCAGCGTTACAGGGACTGGAAACACCATATATTTT
TRBD1 | TRBJ1-3 | NA | TRBV5-4 | CASSLTGQGNTIYF | TGTGCCAGCAGCTTGACGGGACAGGGAAACACCATATATTTT
NA | TRBJ2-1 | NA | TRBV10-2 | CASRKDRSSYNEQFF | TGCGCCAGCCGTAAGGACAGAAGCTCCTACAATGAGCAGTTCTTC
NA | TRBJ1-1 | NA | TRBV19 | CASSIGNRRMNTEAFF | TGTGCCAGTAGTATTGGGAACAGGCGCATGAACACTGAAGCTTTCTTT
TRBD1 | TRBJ2-1 | NA | TRBV13 | CASSLFRGRKNEQFF | TGTGCCAGCAGCTTATTCAGGGGGCGCAAAAATGAGCAGTTCTTC
TRBD1 | TRBJ1-5 | NA | TRBV2 | CASKGTGGSPSQPQHF | TGTGCCAGCAAGGGGACAGGGGGCTCTCCTTCTCAGCCCCAGCATTTT
TRBD2 | TRBJ2-3 | NA | TRBV30 | CAWSVSLAGLTDTQYF | TGTGCCTGGAGTGTATCGCTAGCGGGACTTACAGATACGCAGTATTTT
TRBD1 | TRBJ1-2 | once | TRBV18 | CASSPPGQGTGYTF | TGTGCCAGCTCACCACCGGGACAGGGGACTGGCTACACCTTC
NA | TRBJ2-3 | NA | TRBV28 | CASTTGRLDTQYF | TGTGCCAGCACGACAGGGAGGTTGGATACGCAGTATTTT